This T cell receptor (beta chain) was sequenced during a study of siplizumab effects on memory and regulatory T cells. Study-wide results and limits: Greater diversity than memory cells seemed evident in naive T cells, which also appeared to be major alloresponse contributors. Alloreactive sequences traceable to unstimulated CD4+ memory cells declined significantly under siplizumab. Mean Treg-derived proportions of mappable alloreactive CD4+ clones were around 70% for siplizumab and around 30% for controls.

As concerns this clone: No antigen is known for it.

TCR templates numbering 75,000 to 100,000 were assayed per sample. The assay was immunoSEQ multiplex PCR, and TCRdb's table has in-frame clones only and misses some. The table records around 61,000 clones, just over 95% of them present only once. This CDR3 is built from 14 residues. Germline V lookup: CDR1 LNHDA, CDR2 SQIVND (reference sequence). V gave up 7 bases and J gave up 3 bases, with 16 bases separating them. V and J are TRBV19 and TRBJ2-7; possible D gene TRBD2, 6 bases. The receptor was isolated from a human donor in good health. Sample: naive CD8+ T cells sorted from blood. The CDR3 spells CASNDRDSVYEQYF. CDR3 nucleotides: TGTGCCAGTAATGACCGGGACTCGGTCTACGAGCAGTACTTC.